A single sample gave rise to the 26 T cell receptor beta chains below, sequenced in a study of T-cell memory formation after mild COVID-19 (dated by TCRdb to the early 2020s). The library was produced with 5' RACE. Instrument used: Illumina NovaSeq 6000. The public reads were quality trimmed at Q25 with fastp and then assembled into clones with MiXCR by TCRdb, keeping productive beta chains. Identical CDR3 protein sequences are pooled into one entry, listed with their most common genes and DNA. Counted in this sample were about 400,000 distinct CDR3 sequences; about 25% of them appeared once. The ten largest clones add up to around 13% of the sample. The sequenced sample was PBMCs or a T cell subset sorted from them (not recorded which). These receptors came from an adult woman who had mild COVID-19 (a few samples of this study predate the infection). The sample titles of this study are shuffled in the database, so cell type and time point are left out; the donor was told from shared clones.

This clonotype was counted only a few times. J is TRBJ1-1 and V is TRBV6-5; no reliable D call. Germline assignment: CDR1 MNHEY and CDR2 SVGAGI. The V end lost 7 bases, the J end lost 5 bases, and 8 bases lay between the germline ends. The CDR3 sequence is 11 residues long. CDR3 region: CASKVGTEAFF. CDR3 DNA sequence: TGTGCCAGCAAGGTGGGAACTGAAGCTTTCTTT.

This rearrangement joins TRBV4-2 to TRBJ2-1, with D unclear. The CDR3 consists of 17 residues. V lost 1 base and J lost 5, with 18 bases in between. CDR1 and CDR2 (germline): LGHNA, YNFKEQ. The CDR3 DNA is TGTGCCAGCAGCCAAGCCGGGCCCCCCCAAAGCAACAATGAGCAGTTCTTC. As protein: CASSQAGPPQSNNEQFF.

The chain couples TRBV7-8 to TRBJ2-7; 13 positions agree with TRBD2. V lost 5 bases, J lost 6 bases, and 10 bases stayed unmatched. From germline, CDR1 is SGHVS and CDR2 FQNEAQ. CDR3 length equals 16 residues. The CDR3 sequence is CASSPRLAGGVGEQYF. DNA for the CDR3: TGTGCCAGCAGCCCGAGACTAGCGGGGGGTGTTGGCGAGCAGTACTTC.

The J gene is TRBJ2-7, the V gene TRBV20-1, with unresolved D. The ends were cut back, 5 bases at V and 3 bases at J, with 17 bases in the middle. The V gene's germline CDR1 is DFQATT and CDR2 SNEGSKA (reference sequence). CDR3 size: 14 residues. The CDR3 bases are TGCAGTGCTTCCAAGGTTGGACGAGGCTACGAGCAGTACTTC. This translates into CSASKVGRGYEQYF.

This clonotype turned up a few times. CDR3 DNA sequence: TGCAGTGCTAGGGACCCCCTGGGGCCCTATGGCTACACCTTC. Residues: CSARDPLGPYGYTF. J is TRBJ1-2 and V is TRBV20-1; D may be TRBD1 (5 bases). The V end lost 3 bases, the J end lost 4 bases, and 15 bases lay between the germline ends. The germline V gene has CDR1 DFQATT and CDR2 SNEGSKA (reference sequence). The CDR3 runs 14 residues.

V usage is TRBV6-6 and J usage is TRBJ2-1, with D hard to call. The CDR3 sequence is 15 residues long. Germline CDR1 is MNHNY and CDR2 is SVGAGI (reference sequence). V dropped 8 bases and J dropped 5 bases, with 19 bases sitting between them. The CDR3 sequence is CASAPGPPIDNEQFF. The CDR3 bases are TGTGCCAGCGCCCCCGGGCCTCCGATCGACAATGAGCAGTTCTTC.

The CDR3 DNA is TGCAGTGCTCGTGGCGGGGGGGCGAACACTGAAGCTTTCTTT. It codes for CSARGGGANTEAFF. V gene TRBV20-1 combines with J gene TRBJ1-1; maybe TRBD1 (6 bases). Trimming took off 5 bases at V and 1 base at J, with 14 bases between the two ends. Germline lookup yields CDR1 DFQATT and CDR2 SNEGSKA (reference sequence). CDR3 length equals 14 residues.

The sample holds a few counts of this clonotype. The chain uses TRBV7-9 and TRBJ1-6; TRBD1 matches 9 bases. J was trimmed by 10 bases and V by 5 bases; bases with no gene match: 9. The CDR3 runs to 15 residues. Germline CDR1 reads SEHNR; CDR2 reads FQNEAQ (reference sequence). DNA of the CDR3: TGTGCCAGCAGCACAATACAGGGGGCTGAGTCACCCCTCCACTTT. Amino acid sequence: CASSTIQGAESPLHF.

This clonotype was seen repeatedly, ten times or more. The J gene is TRBJ1-2, the V gene TRBV27, with 8 positions matching TRBD1. CDR3 length: 13 amino acids. CDR1 and CDR2 from the germline V gene are MNHEY and SMNVEV (reference sequence). Unmatched junction bases numbered 4, after V lost 6 bases and J lost 4 bases. This CDR3 is CASSFGQGYGYTF. The DNA of the CDR3 is TGTGCCAGCAGCTTCGGACAGGGCTATGGCTACACCTTC.

This clonotype was counted only a few times. The genes are TRBV6-6 and TRBJ1-1; TRBD1 matches at 8 bases. V lost 4 bases to trimming and J lost 5 bases; unmatched junction nucleotides: 9. Germline loops: CDR1 MNHNY, CDR2 SVGAGI (reference sequence). The CDR3 has 15 residues. CDR3: CASSSDRGRTTEAFF. CDR3 nucleotide sequence: TGTGCCAGCAGTTCTGACAGGGGTCGGACGACTGAAGCTTTCTTT.

This sequence joins TRBV5-5 and TRBJ1-5; a weak D match, TRBD1 (6 bases). The CDR3 contains 18 residues. Trimming took 0 bases from V and 2 from J, leaving 18 bases between them. The germline V gene has CDR1 SGHKS and CDR2 YYEKEE (reference sequence). CDR3 protein: CASSLGLRGRGGNQPQHF. The CDR3 nucleotides read TGTGCCAGCAGCTTGGGTTTACGGGGGCGGGGAGGCAATCAGCCCCAGCATTTT. The full variable domain, with the rest looked up from reference TRBV5-5 and TRBJ1-5, is DAGVTQSPTHLIKTRGQQVTLRCSPISGHKSVSWYQQVLGQGPQFIFQYYEKEERGRGNFPDRFSARQFPNYSSELNVNALLLGDSALYLCASSLGLRGRGGNQPQHFGDGTRLSIL.

The table lists this clonotype with a few counts. This sequence joins TRBV6-6 and TRBJ2-3; 7 nucleotides match TRBD1. The trim removed 6 bases at V and 2 bases at J, leaving 11 bases unmatched. CDR1 and CDR2 (germline): MNHNY, SVGAGI (reference sequence). The CDR3 extends over 16 amino acids. In DNA form, the CDR3 reads TGTGCCAGCAGCCGCCCCGGGACAGCGCACACAGATACGCAGTATTTT. It translates to CASSRPGTAHTDTQYF.

J is TRBJ2-3 and V is TRBV7-2, with 15 bases identical to TRBD2. V gave up 4 bases and J gave up 3 bases; unmatched junction bases: 2. CDR1 and CDR2 (germline): SGHTA, FQGNSA. This CDR3 has 16 residues. The CDR3 loop is CASSWGLAGGTDTQYF. The DNA of the CDR3 is TGTGCCAGCAGCTGGGGACTAGCGGGAGGAACAGATACGCAGTATTTT.

Worth noting for this clonotype: One junction end disagrees with the germline gene, perhaps due to a read error. The V gene is TRBV29-1, the J gene TRBJ1-1; D uncertain. Germline V gene sequence: CDR1 SQVTM, CDR2 ANQGSEA. This CDR3 spans 13 amino acids. CDR3 in DNA: TGCAGCGTTCTGGGTAATGGGAACACTGAAACTTTCTTT. Translation gives CSVLGNGNTETFF. The full variable domain, completed using reference TRBV29-1 and TRBJ1-1, is SAVISQKPSRDICQRGTSLTIQCQVDSQVTMMFWYRQQPGQSLTLIATANQGSEATYESGFVIDKFPISRPNLTFSTLTVSNMSPEDSSIYLCSVLGNGNTETFFGQGTRLTVV.

This clonotype was seen more than once but under ten times. CDR3 nucleotide sequence: TGTGCCAGCAACATAGGGGGGGGGCAAGCTTTCTTT. Translating it yields CASNIGGGQAFF. This chain joins TRBV11-2 and TRBJ1-1; D might be TRBD1 (6 bases). There are 12 residues in the CDR3. V shed 7 bases and J shed 9 bases, with 15 bases lying between them. Germline V lookup: CDR1 SGHAT, CDR2 FQNNGV.

The chain employs TRBV7-2 and TRBJ1-1; D call uncertain. V was pared by 5 bases and J by 1 base, with 11 bases between. This CDR3 contains 14 residues. CDR1 SGHTA and CDR2 FQGNSA come from the germline V gene. This chain's CDR3 is CASSPGSWNTEAFF. CDR3 coding DNA: TGTGCCAGCAGCCCGGGGTCCTGGAACACTGAAGCTTTCTTT. Complete variable domain (other parts from reference TRBV7-2 and TRBJ1-1): GAGVSQSPSNKVTEKGKDVELRCDPISGHTALYWYRQSLGQGLEFLIYFQGNSAPDKSGLPSDRFSAERTGGSVSTLTIQRTQQEDSAVYLCASSPGSWNTEAFFGQGTRLTVV.

This clonotype was counted a few times. The V and J genes are TRBV25-1 and TRBJ2-7; 8 nucleotides agree with TRBD1. V was pared by 7 bases and J by 12 bases, with 5 bases of the junction left unmatched. Looked up from germline, CDR1 is MGHDK and CDR2 is SYGVNS. This CDR3 spans 10 amino acids. The CDR3 here is CASTWTGWYF. CDR3 sequence (DNA): TGTGCCAGCACCTGGACAGGGTGGTACTTC.

The chain uses TRBV7-2 and TRBJ2-5; the match to TRBD1 covers 9 bases. V lost 6 bases to trimming and J lost 6 bases; unmatched junction nucleotides: 5. The CDR3 has 13 amino acids. Per the germline V gene, CDR1 is SGHTA and CDR2 is FQGNSA. CDR3 nucleotide sequence: TGTGCCAGCAGGCATGACAGGGGGAAGACCCAGTACTTC. Amino acids: CASRHDRGKTQYF.

The V gene is TRBV7-2, the J gene TRBJ2-2; 7 bases are a match to TRBD2. CDR3 length: 15 residues. CDR1 SGHTA and CDR2 FQGNSA come from the germline V gene. After removal of 4 bases from V and 6 bases from J, the junction contained 8 bases not matched to a gene. The CDR3 reads CASSSVNSGAGELFF. The CDR3 DNA is TGTGCCAGCAGCTCCGTTAACAGCGGGGCCGGGGAGCTGTTTTTT.

The chain's CDR3 is CASSKGLEEQETQYF. The CDR3 DNA reads TGTGCCAGCAGCAAAGGACTAGAAGAGCAAGAGACCCAGTACTTC. The chain combines TRBV2 with TRBJ2-5; 7 nucleotides align to TRBD2. Germline values: CDR1 SNHLY, CDR2 FYNNEI. With 6 bases clipped from V and 2 bases from J, the junction kept 9 bases outside the gene matches. The CDR3 consists of 15 residues.

The chain joins TRBV18 to TRBJ2-7; D ambiguous. The V end was cut by 6 bases, the J end by 3 bases, with 18 bases between. CDR3 length equals 15 residues. Germline lookup yields CDR1 KGHSH and CDR2 LQKENI. The CDR3 protein is CASSLYPLGIYEQYF. The CDR3 DNA reads TGTGCCAGCTCTCTTTATCCCCTGGGAATCTACGAGCAGTACTTC.

The chain combines TRBV7-9 with TRBJ1-5; D remains ambiguous. CDR1 SEHNR and CDR2 FQNEAQ come from the germline V gene (reference sequence). V was pared by 7 bases and J by 3 bases, with 16 bases between. The CDR3 totals 15 residues. The CDR3, as DNA: TGTGCCAGCACACCGGGAGGTCTGAACAATCAGCCCCAGCATTTT. Its translation is CASTPGGLNNQPQHF. Drawing the rest from reference TRBV7-9 and TRBJ1-5, the complete variable domain is DTGVSQNPRHKITKRGQNVTFRCDPISEHNRLYWYRQTLGQGPEFLTYFQNEAQLEKSRLLSDRFSAERPKGSFSTLEIQRTEQGDSAMYLCASTPGGLNNQPQHFGDGTRLSIL.

This rearrangement joins TRBV7-6 to TRBJ2-7, with D perhaps given as TRBD1 or TRBD2 (6 bases each). The CDR3 contains 14 residues. CDR1 is SGHVS and CDR2 is FNYEAQ in the germline V gene. V was trimmed by 4 bases and J by 5 bases, leaving 15 bases between them. The CDR3 DNA reads as TGTGCCAGCAGCTCGGATGCGGAGGGGGACGAGCAGTACTTC. Amino acids: CASSSDAEGDEQYF.

The V call is TRBV9, the J call TRBJ2-1; no clear D gene. The germline V and J ends were trimmed by 0 bases and 7 bases, with 11 bases remaining between them. CDR3 length: 14 residues. Per germline, CDR1 SGDLS and CDR2 YYNGEE. CDR3 protein: CASSVDRPPNEQFF. The CDR3 DNA follows: TGTGCCAGCAGCGTAGACCGGCCGCCGAATGAGCAGTTCTTC.

This clonotype was detected only a few times. The chain carries TRBV6-2 or TRBV6-3 and TRBJ2-2, with 7 bases identical to TRBD1. The CDR3 is 15 residues long. Per germline, CDR1 MNHEY and CDR2 SVGEGT. V lost 4 bases to trimming and J lost 3 bases; unmatched junction nucleotides: 5. The CDR3 nucleotides read TGTGCCAGCAGTTTCGGGACAGTGGACACCGGGGAGCTGTTTTTT. Its protein product is CASSFGTVDTGELFF.

This clonotype appeared a few times. The V call is TRBV24-1, the J call TRBJ2-3; D is undetermined. In germline, CDR1 is KGHDR, CDR2 SFDVKD. This CDR3 contains 15 residues. V lost 1 base to trimming and J lost 4 bases, with 11 bases between them. The CDR3, as DNA: TGTGCCACCAGTGATTTTGGCAGGACCCCAGATACGCAGTATTTT. Protein: CATSDFGRTPDTQYF.